These 12 T cell receptor beta chains share one sample of origin, sequenced in a study of control samples from healthy donors and cancer patients. TCRdb's table, derived via immunoSEQ multiplex PCR, lists solely in-frame clones and lacks some. The sample holds around 68,000 clones; 83% are singletons and the top ten take about a sixth. The sequenced material came from blood. The source is a man between 60 and 75 years old in good health.

This clone was counted a single time. The chain uses TRBV15 and TRBJ2-1; D is tentatively TRBD1 or TRBD2 (7 bases each). The CDR3 runs to 14 residues. In germline, CDR1 is LNHNV, CDR2 YYDKDF (reference sequence). With 1 base removed from V and 7 bases from J, the gap between germline ends came to 11 bases. DNA of the CDR3: TGTGCCACCAGCAGAGCAGGGGGGGGGAATGAGCAGTTCTTC. It yields the protein CATSRAGGGNEQFF.

This sequence joins TRBV6-5 and TRBJ2-2; tentatively, D is TRBD1 or TRBD2 (5 bases each). Germline V gives CDR1 MNHEY, CDR2 SVGAGI. The CDR3 consists of 15 residues. V was trimmed by 5 bases and J by 0 bases, leaving 10 bases between them. CDR3 in DNA: TGTGCCAGCAGTCCCTGGGGGTCGAACACCGGGGAGCTGTTTTTT. Translating gives CASSPWGSNTGELFF.

The rearrangement uses TRBV28 and TRBJ1-2, with 7 bases fitting TRBD1. After removal of 2 bases from V and 4 bases from J, the junction contained 4 bases not matched to a gene. Germline assignment: CDR1 MDHEN and CDR2 SYDVKM. The CDR3 runs to 14 residues. The CDR3 sequence is CASSLQGVRYGYTF. In nucleotides, the CDR3 is TGTGCCAGCAGTTTACAGGGGGTGCGCTATGGCTACACCTTC.

This clone was seen a single time. The V gene is TRBV11-2, the J gene TRBJ1-1; D remains ambiguous. Germline values: CDR1 SGHAT, CDR2 FQNNGV. CDR3 length: 15 amino acids. V shed 5 bases and J shed 0 bases, with 13 bases lying between them. DNA of the CDR3: TGTGCCAGCAGCCCAACCGCGGGAATGAACACTGAAGCTTTCTTT. Protein sequence: CASSPTAGMNTEAFF.

This clone has only one observation. The chain carries TRBV24-1 and TRBJ2-5, with 10 nucleotides matching TRBD1. The CDR3 length is 15 residues. V was clipped by 9 bases and J by 5 bases; unmatched bases: 11. Germline V CDR1 and CDR2: KGHDR, SFDVKD. This chain's CDR3 is CATAVTGGARETQYF. CDR3 DNA: TGTGCCACCGCCGTGACAGGGGGCGCCCGGGAGACCCAGTACTTC.

V is TRBV19 and J is TRBJ2-1; possibly TRBD1 for D (7 bases). The CDR3 consists of 15 residues. V lost 9 bases and J 3 bases, leaving 18 bases between the germline ends. CDR1 is LNHDA and CDR2 is SQIVND in the germline V gene (reference sequence). DNA of the CDR3: TGTGCCAGCCAGGGCAGGGGGGCAGGCTACAATGAGCAGTTCTTC. Its protein is CASQGRGAGYNEQFF.

The rearrangement links TRBV6-5 to TRBJ2-7, with 11 bases lining up with TRBD2. CDR3 length: 15 amino acids. Germline values: CDR1 MNHEY, CDR2 SVGAGI. The V segment lost 6 bases and the J segment 0 bases; nucleotides outside the gene matches: 4. Written as DNA, the CDR3 is TGTGCCAGCAGCCAGGGACTAGCGGCCTCCTACGAGCAGTACTTC. Residues: CASSQGLAASYEQYF.

The chain couples TRBV7-3 to TRBJ2-4; TRBD2 might be the D (5 bases). In germline, CDR1 is SGHTA, CDR2 FQGTGA. The CDR3 spans 16 residues. The V end was cut by 5 bases, the J end by 1 base, with 15 bases between. CDR3 sequence (DNA): TGTGCCAGCAGCCCGGGAAGGGTGGGGGCCAAAAACATTCAGTACTTC. Amino acids: CASSPGRVGAKNIQYF.

This chain links TRBV19 with TRBJ1-4, with a weak D call TRBD1 (6 bases). This CDR3 spans 14 amino acids. The V end lost 5 bases, the J end lost 8 bases, and 15 bases lay between the germline ends. From germline, CDR1 is LNHDA and CDR2 SQIVND (reference sequence). This CDR3 is CASSEGGSREKLFF. CDR3 nucleotides: TGTGCCAGTAGTGAAGGGGGGAGTAGGGAAAAACTGTTTTTT.

The chain uses TRBV6-5 and TRBJ2-5, with a tentative D call TRBD2 (6 bases). V shed 6 bases and J shed 5 bases, with 10 bases lying between them. The CDR3 consists of 12 residues. Germline-derived CDR1 and CDR2 are MNHEY and SVGAGI. Here the CDR3 reads CASRREKETQYF. The CDR3 DNA follows: TGTGCCAGCAGACGGGAGAAGGAGACCCAGTACTTC.

The chain joins TRBV29-1 to TRBJ2-3, with 12 bases aligning to TRBD2. Germline V gene sequence: CDR1 SQVTM, CDR2 ANQGSEA. CDR3 size: 15 residues. Germline trimming cut 5 bases from V and 6 bases from J; bases unmatched to any gene: 9. CDR3 DNA: TGCAGCGTTTTTGGACTAGCGGGAAGAACCGATACGCAGTATTTT. Its translation is CSVFGLAGRTDTQYF.

V gene TRBV6-1 combines with J gene TRBJ1-5; the D is unclear. The germline CDR1 and CDR2 sequences are MNHNS and SASEGT. CDR3 length: 13 residues. Trimming left V 2 bases short and J 5 bases short, with 7 bases between. As DNA, the CDR3 is TGTGCCAGCAGTGAACGGGAGGATCAGCCCCAGCATTTT. Translation: CASSEREDQPQHF.